This T cell receptor beta chain was captured in a study of control samples from healthy donors and cancer patients. Sequenced by immunoSEQ multiplex PCR; TCRdb stores in-frame clones only, minus some. This sample carries roughly 40,000 clones, 90% to 95% of them seen once, and the ten largest clones take 3% to 4.5%. The CDR3 runs to 17 residues. Losses at the gene ends were 0 bases for V and 4 bases for J; bases not matched to a gene: 9. CDR1 is SGHRS, CDR2 YFSETQ, per germline. This receptor was identified in a woman aged 50 to 65 in good health. The chain is built from TRBV5-1 and TRBJ2-3; TRBD2 matches at 9 bases. Sequencing used blood. CDR3 nucleotides: TGCGCCAGCAGCTTGGGCCCCCGCGGGGGGGCGGCAGATACGCAGTATTTT. Translation gives CASSLGPRGGAADTQYF.